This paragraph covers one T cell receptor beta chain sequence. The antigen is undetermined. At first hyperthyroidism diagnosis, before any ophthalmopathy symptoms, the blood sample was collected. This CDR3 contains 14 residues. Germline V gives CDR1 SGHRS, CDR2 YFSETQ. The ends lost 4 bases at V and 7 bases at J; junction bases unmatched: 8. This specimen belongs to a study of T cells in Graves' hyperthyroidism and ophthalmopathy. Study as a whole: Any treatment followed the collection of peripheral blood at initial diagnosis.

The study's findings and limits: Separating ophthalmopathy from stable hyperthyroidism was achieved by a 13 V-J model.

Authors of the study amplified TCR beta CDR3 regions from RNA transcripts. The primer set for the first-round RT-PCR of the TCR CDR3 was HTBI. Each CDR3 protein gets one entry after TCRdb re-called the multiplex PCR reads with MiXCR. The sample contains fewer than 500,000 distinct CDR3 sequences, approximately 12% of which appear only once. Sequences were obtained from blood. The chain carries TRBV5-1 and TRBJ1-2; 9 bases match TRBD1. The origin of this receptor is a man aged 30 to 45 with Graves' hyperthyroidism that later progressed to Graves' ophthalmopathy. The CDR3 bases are TGCGCCAGCAGCCCCGTAGACAGGGGGGTTGGCTACACCTTC. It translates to CASSPVDRGVGYTF.